This TCR beta chain originates from a study of Ad26.COV2.S vaccination and SARS-CoV-2 variants. Regarding this clone: Other nucleotide sequences from this sample produce the same CDR3.

The CDR3 extends over 11 amino acids. V shed 9 bases and J shed 4 bases, with 9 bases lying between them. Germline V gene sequence: CDR1 KGHDR, CDR2 SFDVKD. Treatment indicated: some 20 received Ad26.COV2.S at low or high dose, single or two shots; about 5 received placebo; per-sample allocation not given. Samples analyzed were those drawn on day 63 after the first vaccine or placebo injection. Expression of Wuhan-strain SARS-CoV-2 spike came from the Ad26 vector that formed the vaccine. Profiling relied on immunoSEQ multiplex PCR, and the TCRdb table lists in-frame clones only, not all of them. The sample lists some 480,000 clones; roughly 87% were seen once.

The input for sequencing was peripheral blood, taken in a trial of Ad26.COV2.S vaccine versus placebo. The receptor comes from a person aged 18-65 years who received the Ad26.COV2.S COVID-19 vaccine or a placebo. V gene TRBV24-1 combines with J gene TRBJ2-7; TRBD2 might be the D (5 bases). The CDR3 is CATSEGYEQYF. CDR3 DNA: TGTGCCACCTCAGAGGGATACGAGCAGTACTTC.